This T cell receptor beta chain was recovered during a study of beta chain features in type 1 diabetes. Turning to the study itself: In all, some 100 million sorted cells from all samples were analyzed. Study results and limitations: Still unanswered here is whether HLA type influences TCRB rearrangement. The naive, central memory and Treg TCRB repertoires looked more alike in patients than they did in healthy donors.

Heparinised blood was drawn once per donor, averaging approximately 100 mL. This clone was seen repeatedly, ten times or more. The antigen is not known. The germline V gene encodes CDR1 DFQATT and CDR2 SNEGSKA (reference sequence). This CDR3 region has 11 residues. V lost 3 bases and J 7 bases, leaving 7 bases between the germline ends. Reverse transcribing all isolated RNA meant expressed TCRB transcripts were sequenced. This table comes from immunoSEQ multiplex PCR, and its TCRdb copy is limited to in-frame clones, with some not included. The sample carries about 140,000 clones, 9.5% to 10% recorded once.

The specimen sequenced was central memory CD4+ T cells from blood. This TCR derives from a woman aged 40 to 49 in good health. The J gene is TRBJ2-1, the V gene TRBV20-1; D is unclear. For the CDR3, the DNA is TGCAGTGCTAGCGCTAGAAATGAGCAGTTCTTC. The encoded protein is CSASARNEQFF.